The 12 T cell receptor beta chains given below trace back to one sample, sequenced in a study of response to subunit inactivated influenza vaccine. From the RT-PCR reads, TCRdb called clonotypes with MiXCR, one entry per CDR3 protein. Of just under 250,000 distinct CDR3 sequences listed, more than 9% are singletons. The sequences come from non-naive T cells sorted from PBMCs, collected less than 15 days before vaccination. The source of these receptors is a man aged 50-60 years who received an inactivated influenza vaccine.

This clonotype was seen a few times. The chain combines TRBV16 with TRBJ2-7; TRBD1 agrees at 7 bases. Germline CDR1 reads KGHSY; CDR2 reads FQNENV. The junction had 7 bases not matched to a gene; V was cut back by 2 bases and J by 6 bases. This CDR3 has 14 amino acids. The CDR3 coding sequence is TGTGCCAGCAGCCAAACGAGACAGGGATCCGAGCAGTACTTC. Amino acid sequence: CASSQTRQGSEQYF.

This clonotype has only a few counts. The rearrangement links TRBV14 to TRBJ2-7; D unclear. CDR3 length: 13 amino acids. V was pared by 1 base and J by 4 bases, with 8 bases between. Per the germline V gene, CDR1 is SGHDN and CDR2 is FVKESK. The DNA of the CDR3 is TGTGCCAGCAGCCAAGGGCTAGAGTACGAGCAGTACTTC. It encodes CASSQGLEYEQYF. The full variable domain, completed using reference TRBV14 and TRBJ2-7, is EAGVTQFPSHSVIEKGQTVTLRCDPISGHDNLYWYRRVMGKEIKFLLHFVKESKQDESGMPNNRFLAERTGGTYSTLKVQPAELEDSGVYFCASSQGLEYEQYFGPGTRLTVT.

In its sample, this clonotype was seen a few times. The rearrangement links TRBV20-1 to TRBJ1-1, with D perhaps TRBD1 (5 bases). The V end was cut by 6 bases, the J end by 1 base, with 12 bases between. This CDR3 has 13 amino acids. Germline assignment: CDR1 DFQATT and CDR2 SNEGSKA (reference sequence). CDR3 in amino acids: CSAQGRSNTEAFF. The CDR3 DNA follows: TGCAGTGCCCAGGGACGGTCGAACACTGAAGCTTTCTTT.

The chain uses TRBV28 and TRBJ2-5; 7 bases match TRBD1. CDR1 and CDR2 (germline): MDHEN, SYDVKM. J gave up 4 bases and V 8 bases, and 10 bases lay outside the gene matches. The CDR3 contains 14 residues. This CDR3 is CASCEGGSLETQYF. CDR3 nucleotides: TGTGCCAGCTGCGAAGGGGGCTCGTTAGAGACCCAGTACTTC.

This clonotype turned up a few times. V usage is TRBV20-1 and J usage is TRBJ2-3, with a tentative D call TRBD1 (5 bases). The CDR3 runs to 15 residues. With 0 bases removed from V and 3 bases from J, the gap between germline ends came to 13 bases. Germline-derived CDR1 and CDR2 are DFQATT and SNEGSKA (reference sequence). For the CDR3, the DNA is TGCAGTGCTAGAGATGGCCAGGGCCGAACAGATACGCAGTATTTT. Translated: CSARDGQGRTDTQYF.

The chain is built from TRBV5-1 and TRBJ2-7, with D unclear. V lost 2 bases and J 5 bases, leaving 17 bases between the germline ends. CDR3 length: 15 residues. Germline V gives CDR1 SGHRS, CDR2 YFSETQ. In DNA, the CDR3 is TGCGCCAGCAGCTTAACCTCGCTGTACCATAACGAGCAGTACTTC. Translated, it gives CASSLTSLYHNEQYF.

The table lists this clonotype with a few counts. This CDR3 is CASSPGLAGGFVTDTGELFF. The CDR3 region has the DNA TGTGCCAGCAGCCCAGGACTAGCGGGAGGGTTCGTTACGGACACCGGGGAGCTGTTTTTT. The rearrangement uses TRBV3-1 and TRBJ2-2; 15 bases match TRBD2. Germline V gene lookup returns CDR1 LGHDT and CDR2 YNNKEL (reference sequence). There are 20 residues in the CDR3. V shed 4 bases, J shed 3 bases, and the junction held 12 bases outside the gene matches.

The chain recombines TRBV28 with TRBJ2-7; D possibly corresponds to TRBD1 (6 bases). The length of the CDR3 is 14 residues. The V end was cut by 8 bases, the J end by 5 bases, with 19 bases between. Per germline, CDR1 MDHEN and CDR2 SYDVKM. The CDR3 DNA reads TGTGCCAGCGGCGAACAGGGAGCTTCCCACGAGCAGTACTTC. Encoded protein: CASGEQGASHEQYF.

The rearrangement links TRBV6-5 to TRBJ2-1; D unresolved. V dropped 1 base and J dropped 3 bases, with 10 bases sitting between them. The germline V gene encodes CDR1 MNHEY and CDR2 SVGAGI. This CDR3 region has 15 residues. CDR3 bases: TGTGCCAGCAGTTACTTAGGGTTAAGCTACAATGAGCAGTTCTTC. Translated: CASSYLGLSYNEQFF.

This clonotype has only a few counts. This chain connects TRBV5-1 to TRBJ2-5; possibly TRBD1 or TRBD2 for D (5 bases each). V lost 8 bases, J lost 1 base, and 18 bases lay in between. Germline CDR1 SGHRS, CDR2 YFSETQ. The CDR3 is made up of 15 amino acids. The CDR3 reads CASGTRGRTQETQYF. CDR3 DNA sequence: TGCGCCAGTGGGACCCGGGGCAGGACCCAAGAGACCCAGTACTTC.

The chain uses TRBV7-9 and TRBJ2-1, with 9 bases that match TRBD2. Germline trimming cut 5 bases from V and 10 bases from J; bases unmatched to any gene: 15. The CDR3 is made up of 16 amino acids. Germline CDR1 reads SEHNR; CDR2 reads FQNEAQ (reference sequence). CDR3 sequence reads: CASSTRSSGTGGEQFF. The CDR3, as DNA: TGTGCCAGCAGCACCCGGTCTAGCGGGACTGGCGGGGAGCAGTTCTTC. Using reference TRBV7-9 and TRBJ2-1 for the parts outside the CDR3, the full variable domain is DTGVSQNPRHKITKRGQNVTFRCDPISEHNRLYWYRQTLGQGPEFLTYFQNEAQLEKSRLLSDRFSAERPKGSFSTLEIQRTEQGDSAMYLCASSTRSSGTGGEQFFGPGTRLTVL.

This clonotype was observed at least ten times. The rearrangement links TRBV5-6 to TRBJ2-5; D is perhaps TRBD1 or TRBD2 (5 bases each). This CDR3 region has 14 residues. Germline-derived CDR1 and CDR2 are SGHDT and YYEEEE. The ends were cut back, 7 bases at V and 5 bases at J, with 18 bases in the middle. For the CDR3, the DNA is TGTGCCAGCGGGGGATTTAGGGGATCTGAGACCCAGTACTTC. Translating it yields CASGGFRGSETQYF.